This T cell receptor beta chain was captured by sequencing in a study of T-cell reconstitution after alpha-beta-depleted transplantation in children (TCRdb year 2016). Some background on the complete study: T-cell immune reconstitution after TCRalphabeta/CD19-depleted allogeneic hematopoietic cell transplantation in children was quantitatively tracked in the study by means of TCR repertoire profiling. The paper as a whole reports these results and caveats: Over subsequent months, a decline in hyperexpanded clone frequencies was noted, and after one year, T-cell counts and TCRbeta diversity were mostly ascribed to newly produced T cells. In some patients, the high TCRbeta diversity seen at day 60 was put down to recipient T cells and intrathymic progenitors that had survived conditioning. About two months after transplant, the apparently early recovery of alphabetaT-cell counts reportedly depended on just several hundred clones that had expanded rapidly and came from non-depleted graft cells.

Libraries came from PCR. The run used an Illumina HiSeq 2500. Molecular barcoding was employed in the preparation of TCR libraries, with unique molecular identifiers being used to normalize TCRbeta repertoire quantification. TCRdb reworked the public reads: Q25 trimming with fastp, MiXCR clone assembly, productive beta chains retained. One record per CDR3 amino acid sequence lists the most common genes and DNA. The sample table records about 580,000 distinct CDR3 sequences; more than 20% of these occur just once. About 14% of the sample belongs to the ten largest clones. On this clonotype: Its antigen is unknown. No much larger clone is present one base from it, and per-base qualities are unavailable.

The CDR3 has 14 amino acids, counting the end cysteine and phenylalanine. Only the CDR3 DNA is retained, 42 bases long and in frame from the first base. V is clipped by 8 bases and J by 5 bases, and the sequence between their germline boundaries is 18 bases long. The sample's treatment or condition label is to be understood as: allogeneic hematopoietic cell transplantation with graft depleted of TCRalphabeta T cells and CD19 B cells. The children who served as transplant recipients had been given grafts of TCRalphabeta/CD19-depleted allogeneic hematopoietic cells. The receptor was isolated from a boy in the first two years of life who had a stem cell transplant for acute myeloid leukemia, so the T cells may come from the graft donor. The specimen was PBMCs, mostly from graft donor cells, collected 360 days after TCRalphabeta/CD19-depleted stem cell transplant. The chain is encoded by TRBV12-3 or TRBV12-4 joined to TRBJ1-1, with the D gene not confidently named. The CDR3 region has the sequence CASGTTPLRTEAFF. The DNA sequence is given as TGTGCCAGCGGAACGACCCCTCTAAGGACTGAAGCTTTCTTT.